These 5 T cell receptor beta chains came from one sample sequenced in a study of low-dose radiotherapy and immunotherapy resistance in tumors. The authors ran around 22 PCR cycles to amplify TCRs with a constant-region primer and V-primer adapter. TCRdb analysed the reads with MiXCR anew, one entry per CDR3 protein. In the table there are tens of thousands of distinct CDR3 sequences, approximately 33% of which are singletons. The time point was: after trial treatment. Treatment indicated: LDRT plus nivolumab, ipilimumab, low-dose cyclophosphamide and aspirin (RACIN trial). The specimen was PBMCs, collected after low-dose radiotherapy plus immunotherapy. The origin of the receptors is a male donor with rectosigmoid adenocarcinoma.

This clonotype was seen at least ten times. This chain links TRBV9 with TRBJ1-2; 10 nucleotides match TRBD1. Germline V gene lookup returns CDR1 SGDLS and CDR2 YYNGEE. This CDR3 comprises 15 residues. Trimming at V came to 2 bases and at J to 8 bases, leaving 9 bases not matched to a gene. The CDR3 bases are TGTGCCAGCAGCGTTACCACCGGGACAGGGGAAGGCTACACCTTC. It codes for CASSVTTGTGEGYTF.

In its sample, this clonotype was seen many times. The V and J genes are TRBV7-9 and TRBJ1-1; D gene unclear. Germline-derived CDR1 and CDR2 are SEHNR and FQNEAQ (reference sequence). The CDR3 has 13 amino acids. V shed 4 bases and J shed 5 bases, with 11 bases lying between them. Written as DNA, the CDR3 is TGTGCCAGCAGCTCCCCCCCGTTTACTGAAGCTTTCTTT. It encodes CASSSPPFTEAFF.

This clonotype came up many times. The CDR3 DNA sequence: TGTGCCATCAGTGAAACGGGGGCAGGCACAGATACGCAGTATTTT. This encodes CAISETGAGTDTQYF. This rearrangement joins TRBV10-3 to TRBJ2-3, with D tentatively TRBD1 or TRBD2 (6 bases each). The CDR3 spans 15 residues. Germline CDR1 ENHRY, CDR2 SYGVKD. Deletions cut 3 bases from V and 1 base from J, with 11 bases between.

This clonotype is labeled medium-sized. The rearrangement uses TRBV28 and TRBJ2-1, with no clear D. This CDR3 has 15 residues. V lost 5 bases, J lost 3 bases, and 14 bases lay in between. The germline CDR1 and CDR2 sequences are MDHEN and SYDVKM. This CDR3 is CASSRPLGYYNEQFF. In nucleotides, the CDR3 is TGTGCCAGCAGTCGGCCCCTGGGGTACTACAATGAGCAGTTCTTC.

This clonotype was counted many times. The chain carries TRBV5-1 and TRBJ2-7; 12 bases fit TRBD2. With V trimmed by 4 bases and J by 5 bases, 10 bases remained unmatched. This CDR3 has 16 residues. The germline V gene has CDR1 SGHRS and CDR2 YFSETQ. The CDR3 protein is CASSLEVGLAGHEQYF. The DNA for the CDR3 is TGCGCCAGCAGCCTGGAGGTGGGACTAGCGGGTCACGAGCAGTACTTC.